The 9 T cell receptor beta chains below all came from one sample that was sequenced in a study of blood T cell repertoires in COVID-19. Assay used: immunoSEQ multiplex PCR; TCRdb lists only in-frame clones, some missing. The sample holds 20,000 to 30,000 clones, 85% to 95% seen once. Sequencing was carried out using peripheral blood. The receptors stem from a woman aged 45-65 years with active COVID-19.

The genes are TRBV18 and TRBJ2-4; 16 nucleotides agree with TRBD2. Germline CDR1 is KGHSH and CDR2 is LQKENI. The CDR3 is 20 residues long. V lost 3 bases, J lost 2 bases, and 10 bases stayed unmatched. The CDR3 is CASSPPGLAGGPVTKNIQYF. The CDR3 DNA follows: TGTGCCAGCTCACCCCCGGGACTAGCGGGAGGGCCAGTTACCAAAAACATTCAGTACTTC.

This chain connects TRBV7-3 to TRBJ2-3; unclear D gene. V lost 1 base and J 5 bases, leaving 16 bases between the germline ends. CDR3 length: 16 residues. The germline V gene encodes CDR1 SGHTA and CDR2 FQGTGA. The CDR3, as DNA: TGTGCCAGCAGCTTAAGCCGTGACTCCCCGGGAGATACGCAGTATTTT. Its translation: CASSLSRDSPGDTQYF.

A single count supports this clone. The J gene is TRBJ2-5, the V gene TRBV24-1, with D possibly TRBD1 on 6 matching bases. The CDR3 contains 16 residues. The V gene's germline CDR1 is KGHDR and CDR2 SFDVKD. Trimming removed 2 bases from V and 4 bases from J, with 16 bases in between. CDR3 nucleotide sequence: TGTGCCACCAGTGATTCTCCGGGACAAGCCTTAGAGACCCAGTACTTC. Translated, it gives CATSDSPGQALETQYF.

V is TRBV24-1 and J is TRBJ2-7, with D possibly TRBD2 on 5 matching bases. The germline gives CDR1 KGHDR, CDR2 SFDVKD. V lost 3 bases and J 3 bases, leaving 8 bases between the germline ends. The CDR3 consists of 13 residues. CDR3 sequence reads: CATSDRGSYEQYF. CDR3 coding DNA: TGTGCCACCAGTGATAGAGGGAGCTACGAGCAGTACTTC.

This sequence joins TRBV5-1 and TRBJ2-7; 8 bases fit TRBD1. CDR1 SGHRS and CDR2 YFSETQ come from the germline V gene. With 5 bases clipped from V and 3 bases from J, the junction kept 7 bases outside the gene matches. The CDR3 has 14 amino acids. CDR3 bases: TGCGCCAGCAGGGAGGGACAGGCCAACTACGAGCAGTACTTC. Translating it yields CASREGQANYEQYF. Using reference TRBV5-1 and TRBJ2-7 for the parts outside the CDR3, the full variable domain is KAGVTQTPRYLIKTRGQQVTLSCSPISGHRSVSWYQQTPGQGLQFLFEYFSETQRNKGNFPGRFSGRQFSNSRSEMNVSTLELGDSALYLCASREGQANYEQYFGPGTRLTVT.

This clone was observed a single time. V usage is TRBV11-2 and J usage is TRBJ2-3; weak D call: TRBD1 (6 bases). Germline CDR1 is SGHAT and CDR2 is FQNNGV. The CDR3 sequence is 14 residues long. The V and J ends lost 5 bases and 1 base respectively, with 10 bases between them. CDR3 in amino acids: CASSPGAGTDTQYF. The CDR3 bases are TGTGCCAGCAGCCCAGGGGCCGGCACAGATACGCAGTATTTT.

J is TRBJ2-1 and V is TRBV7-2; D not certain. The CDR3 length is 15 residues. From germline, CDR1 is SGHTA and CDR2 FQGNSA. The V gene lost 1 base and the J gene lost 6 bases, with 13 bases spanning the gap. The CDR3 here is CASSLETGSGNEQFF. The CDR3 DNA reads TGTGCCAGCAGCTTAGAGACGGGTAGTGGCAATGAGCAGTTCTTC.

The CDR3 bases are TGTGCCAGCAGCTTCATTGGGGACTACTCTGGAAACACCATATATTTT. As protein: CASSFIGDYSGNTIYF. The V gene is TRBV5-4, the J gene TRBJ1-3; perhaps TRBD1 as D (5 bases). The CDR3 is 16 amino acids. V was cut by 2 bases and J by 0 bases, with 12 bases left in between. Germline V gene sequence: CDR1 SGHNT, CDR2 YYREEE (reference sequence).

The chain has TRBV9 and TRBJ1-1; 8 positions agree with TRBD1. Germline V gives CDR1 SGDLS, CDR2 YYNGEE. The length of the CDR3 is 16 residues. The V segment lost 4 bases and the J segment 5 bases; nucleotides outside the gene matches: 13. The CDR3 loop is CASSSTPGRGLTEAFF. DNA of the CDR3: TGTGCCAGCAGCTCCACCCCAGGCAGGGGGCTTACTGAAGCTTTCTTT.